The rows below give T cell receptor beta chains drawn from one sample of a study of PD-1 blockade in classical Hodgkin lymphoma. The repertoire was sequenced with immunoSEQ multiplex PCR; TCRdb's copy has only in-frame clones and lacks some. The sample consists of 70,000 or so clones, 93% of them appearing once. The sequenced material came from peripheral blood mononuclear cells (PBMCs). These receptor sequences come from a human donor with classical Hodgkin lymphoma. The CDR3 runs from the conserved cysteine through the conserved F or W. A D gene is named only where the DNA matches it firmly.

len	d_gene	j_gene	v_gene	CDR3aa
15	-	TRBJ2-7	TRBV2	CASKAGLPSSSEQYF
15	TRBD1	TRBJ1-6	TRBV4-1	CASSQVTGVGSPLHF
13	-	TRBJ1-1	TRBV5-1	CASSSFVNTEAFF
16	-	TRBJ2-5	TRBV6-5	CASSYSNYRAGETQYF
14	TRBD2	TRBJ2-5	TRBV5-1	CASSASGGQETQYF
15	-	TRBJ1-5	TRBV30	CAWTSVDSGNQPQHF
15	TRBD2	TRBJ2-3	TRBV7-2	CASSQGLAGADTQYF
10	-	TRBJ1-1	TRBV19	CACMGRQAFF
14	-	TRBJ1-1	TRBV25-1	CASSEFWGTSEAFF
11	-	TRBJ2-7	TRBV9	CASDTDYEQYF
14	-	TRBJ2-1	TRBV19	CASSPELILNEQFF
16	TRBD2	TRBJ2-3	TRBV7-3	CASSSGTSGSTDTQYF
15	-	TRBJ2-7	TRBV28	CASRRSGTQTYEQYF
12	-	TRBJ2-5	TRBV15	CATSRGKETQYF
13	TRBD1	TRBJ2-7	TRBV6-5	CASGTGANYEQYF